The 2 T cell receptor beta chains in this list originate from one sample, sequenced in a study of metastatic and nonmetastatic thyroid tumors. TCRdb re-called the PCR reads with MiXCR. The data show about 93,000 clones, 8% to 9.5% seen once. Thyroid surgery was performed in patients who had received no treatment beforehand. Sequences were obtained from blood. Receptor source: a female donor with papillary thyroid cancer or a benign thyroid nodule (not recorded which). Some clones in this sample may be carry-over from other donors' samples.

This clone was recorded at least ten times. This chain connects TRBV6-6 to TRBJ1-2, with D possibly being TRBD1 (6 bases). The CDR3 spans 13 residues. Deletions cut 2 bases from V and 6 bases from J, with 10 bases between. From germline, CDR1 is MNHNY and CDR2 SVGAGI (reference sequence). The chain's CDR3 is CASSYRGKDGYTF. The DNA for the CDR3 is TGTGCCAGCAGTTACAGGGGGAAGGATGGCTACACCTTC.

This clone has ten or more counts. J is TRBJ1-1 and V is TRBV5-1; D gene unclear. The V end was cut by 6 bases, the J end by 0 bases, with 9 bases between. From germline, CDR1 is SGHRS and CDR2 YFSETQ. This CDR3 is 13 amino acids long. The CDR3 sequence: CASTLTMNTEAFF. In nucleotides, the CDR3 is TGCGCCAGCACCCTGACAATGAACACTGAAGCTTTCTTT.